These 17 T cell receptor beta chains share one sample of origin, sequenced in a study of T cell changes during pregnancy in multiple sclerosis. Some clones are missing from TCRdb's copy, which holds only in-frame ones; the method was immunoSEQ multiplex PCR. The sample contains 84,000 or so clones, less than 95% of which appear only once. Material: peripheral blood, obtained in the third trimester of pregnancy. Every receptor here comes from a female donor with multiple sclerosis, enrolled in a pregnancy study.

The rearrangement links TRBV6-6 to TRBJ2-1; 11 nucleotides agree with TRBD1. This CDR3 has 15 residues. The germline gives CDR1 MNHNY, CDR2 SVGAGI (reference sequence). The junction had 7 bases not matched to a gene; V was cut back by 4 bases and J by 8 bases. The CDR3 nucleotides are TGTGCCAGCAGTTTGTGGGACAGGGGGAATGATGAGCAGTTCTTC. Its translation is CASSLWDRGNDEQFF.

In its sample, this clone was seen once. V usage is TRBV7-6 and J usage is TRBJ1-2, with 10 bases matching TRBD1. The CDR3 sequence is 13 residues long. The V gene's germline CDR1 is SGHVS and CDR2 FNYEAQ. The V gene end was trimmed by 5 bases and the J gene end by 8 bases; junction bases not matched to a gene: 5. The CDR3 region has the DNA TGTGCCAGCAGCCAGGGACAGGGGAGCGGCTACACCTTC. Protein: CASSQGQGSGYTF.

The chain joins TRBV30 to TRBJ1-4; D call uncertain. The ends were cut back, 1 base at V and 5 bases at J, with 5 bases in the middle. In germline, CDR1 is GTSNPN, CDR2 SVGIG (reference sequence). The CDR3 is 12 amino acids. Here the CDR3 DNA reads TGTGCCTGGAGTGGTGTAAATGAAAAACTGTTTTTT. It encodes CAWSGVNEKLFF. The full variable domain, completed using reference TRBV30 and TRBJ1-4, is SQTIHQWPATLVQPVGSPLSLECTVEGTSNPNLYWYRQAAGRGLQLLFYSVGIGQISSEVPQNLSASRPQDRQFILSSKKLLLSDSGFYLCAWSGVNEKLFFGSGTQLSVL.

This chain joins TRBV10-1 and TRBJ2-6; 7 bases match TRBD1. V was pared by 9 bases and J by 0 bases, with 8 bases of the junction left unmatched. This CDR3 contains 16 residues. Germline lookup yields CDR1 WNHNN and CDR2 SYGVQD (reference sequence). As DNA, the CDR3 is TGCGCCAGGGGGAACAGGGGAACCTCTGGGGCCAACGTCCTGACTTTC. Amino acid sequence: CARGNRGTSGANVLTF.

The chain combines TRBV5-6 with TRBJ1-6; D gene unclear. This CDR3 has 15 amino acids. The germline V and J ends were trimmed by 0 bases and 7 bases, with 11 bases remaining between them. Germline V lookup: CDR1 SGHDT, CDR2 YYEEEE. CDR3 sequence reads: CASSLGASRNSPLHF. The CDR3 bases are TGTGCCAGCAGCTTGGGTGCGTCCCGCAATTCACCCCTCCACTTT.

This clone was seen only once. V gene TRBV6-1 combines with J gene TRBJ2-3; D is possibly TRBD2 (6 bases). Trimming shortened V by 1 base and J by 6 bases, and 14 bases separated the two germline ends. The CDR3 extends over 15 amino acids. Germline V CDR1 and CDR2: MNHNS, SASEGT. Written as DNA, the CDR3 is TGTGCCAGCAGTGAAGGTCTGGGGAGGCTGGATACGCAGTATTTT. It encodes CASSEGLGRLDTQYF.

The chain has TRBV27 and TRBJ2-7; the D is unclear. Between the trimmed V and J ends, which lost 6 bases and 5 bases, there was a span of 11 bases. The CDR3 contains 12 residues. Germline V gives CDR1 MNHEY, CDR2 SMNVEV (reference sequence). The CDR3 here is CASSSLRDEQYF. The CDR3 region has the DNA TGTGCCAGCAGCTCCCTTCGAGACGAGCAGTACTTC.

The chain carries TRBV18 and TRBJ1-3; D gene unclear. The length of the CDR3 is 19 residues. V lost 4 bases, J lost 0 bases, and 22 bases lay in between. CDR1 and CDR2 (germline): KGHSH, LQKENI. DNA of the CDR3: TGTGCCAGCTCACTTTTGAGCGTTGGAGAGATCCCCTCTGGAAACACCATATATTTT. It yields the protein CASSLLSVGEIPSGNTIYF. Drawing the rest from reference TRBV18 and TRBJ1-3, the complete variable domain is NAGVMQNPRHLVRRRGQEARLRCSPMKGHSHVYWYRQLPEEGLKFMVYLQKENIIDESGMPKERFSAEFPKEGPSILRIQQVVRGDSAAYFCASSLLSVGEIPSGNTIYFGEGSWLTVV.

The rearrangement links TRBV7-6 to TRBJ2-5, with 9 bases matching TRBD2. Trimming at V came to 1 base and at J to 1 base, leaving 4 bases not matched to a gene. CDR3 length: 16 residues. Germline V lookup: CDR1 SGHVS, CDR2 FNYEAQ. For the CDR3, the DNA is TGTGCCAGCAGCTTAGGACCGACTAGCGGCCAAGAGACCCAGTACTTC. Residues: CASSLGPTSGQETQYF.

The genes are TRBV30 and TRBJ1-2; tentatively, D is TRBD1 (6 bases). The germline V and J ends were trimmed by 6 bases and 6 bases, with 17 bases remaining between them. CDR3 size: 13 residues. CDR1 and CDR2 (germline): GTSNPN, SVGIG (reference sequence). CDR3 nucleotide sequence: TGTGCCTGTGCGGACAGCGCTGAGCATGGCTACACCTTC. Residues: CACADSAEHGYTF.

The CDR3 protein is CASSFGTGVLYEQYF. The CDR3 bases are TGTGCCAGCAGCTTCGGGACAGGGGTACTCTACGAGCAGTACTTC. The chain links TRBV5-4 to TRBJ2-7, with 10 bases identical to TRBD1. There are 15 residues in the CDR3. Germline values: CDR1 SGHNT, CDR2 YYREEE (reference sequence). V lost 2 bases and J lost 3; bases outside the gene matches: 5. The full variable domain, with the rest looked up from reference TRBV5-4 and TRBJ2-7, is ETGVTQSPTHLIKTRGQQVTLRCSSQSGHNTVSWYQQALGQGPQFIFQYYREEENGRGNFPPRFSGLQFPNYSSELNVNALELDDSALYLCASSFGTGVLYEQYFGPGTRLTVT.

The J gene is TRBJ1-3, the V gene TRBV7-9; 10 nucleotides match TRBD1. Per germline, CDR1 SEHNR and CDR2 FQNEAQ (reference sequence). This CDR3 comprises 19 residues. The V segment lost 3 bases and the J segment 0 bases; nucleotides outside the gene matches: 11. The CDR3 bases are TGTGCCAGCAGCTTGGGGACAGGGGAATCGGGATCCTCTGGAAACACCATATATTTT. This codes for CASSLGTGESGSSGNTIYF.

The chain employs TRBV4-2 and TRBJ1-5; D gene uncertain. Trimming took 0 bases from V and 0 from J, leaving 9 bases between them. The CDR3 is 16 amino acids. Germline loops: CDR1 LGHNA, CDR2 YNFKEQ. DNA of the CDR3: TGTGCCAGCAGCCAAGAACTCTTATATAGCAATCAGCCCCAGCATTTT. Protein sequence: CASSQELLYSNQPQHF.

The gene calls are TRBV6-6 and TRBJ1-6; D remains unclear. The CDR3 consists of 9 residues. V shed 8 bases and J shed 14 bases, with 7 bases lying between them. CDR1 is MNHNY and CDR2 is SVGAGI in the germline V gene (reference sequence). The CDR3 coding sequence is TGTGCCAGCGGTCAGACCCTCCACTTT. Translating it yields CASGQTLHF.

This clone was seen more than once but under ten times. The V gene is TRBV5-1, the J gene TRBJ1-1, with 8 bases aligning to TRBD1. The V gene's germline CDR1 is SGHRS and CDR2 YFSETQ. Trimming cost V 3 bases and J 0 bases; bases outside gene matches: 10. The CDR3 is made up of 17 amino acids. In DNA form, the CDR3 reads TGCGCCAGCAGCTCAAGGACAGGGAACTTCATGAACACTGAAGCTTTCTTT. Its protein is CASSSRTGNFMNTEAFF. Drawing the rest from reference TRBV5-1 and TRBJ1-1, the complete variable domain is KAGVTQTPRYLIKTRGQQVTLSCSPISGHRSVSWYQQTPGQGLQFLFEYFSETQRNKGNFPGRFSGRQFSNSRSEMNVSTLELGDSALYLCASSSRTGNFMNTEAFFGQGTRLTVV.

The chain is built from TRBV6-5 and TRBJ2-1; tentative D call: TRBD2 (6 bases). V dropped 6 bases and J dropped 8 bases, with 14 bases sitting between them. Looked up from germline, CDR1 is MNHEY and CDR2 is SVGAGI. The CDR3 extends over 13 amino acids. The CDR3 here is CASSTPGADEQFF. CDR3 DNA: TGTGCCAGCAGCACCCCGGGAGCGGATGAGCAGTTCTTC.

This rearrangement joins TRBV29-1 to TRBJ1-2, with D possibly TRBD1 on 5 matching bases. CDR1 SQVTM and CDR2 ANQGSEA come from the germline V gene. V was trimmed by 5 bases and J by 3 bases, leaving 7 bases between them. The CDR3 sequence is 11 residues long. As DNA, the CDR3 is TGCAGCGTTCTAGGGGACTATGGCTACACCTTC. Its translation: CSVLGDYGYTF.